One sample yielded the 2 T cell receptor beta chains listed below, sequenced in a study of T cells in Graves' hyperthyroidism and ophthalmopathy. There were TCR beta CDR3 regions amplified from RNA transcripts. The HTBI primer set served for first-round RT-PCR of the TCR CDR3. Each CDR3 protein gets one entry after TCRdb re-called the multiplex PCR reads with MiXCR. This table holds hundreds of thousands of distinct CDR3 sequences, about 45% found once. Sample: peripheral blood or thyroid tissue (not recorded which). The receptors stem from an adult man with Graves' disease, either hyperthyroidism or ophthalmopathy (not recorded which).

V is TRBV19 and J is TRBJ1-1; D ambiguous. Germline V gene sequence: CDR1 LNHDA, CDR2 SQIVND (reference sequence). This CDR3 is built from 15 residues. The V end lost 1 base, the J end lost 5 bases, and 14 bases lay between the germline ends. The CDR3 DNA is TGTGCCAGTAGTATAGTGGGGTTACCTGGGACTGAAGCTTTCTTT. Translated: CASSIVGLPGTEAFF. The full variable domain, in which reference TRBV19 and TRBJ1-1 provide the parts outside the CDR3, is DGGITQSPKYLFRKEGQNVTLSCEQNLNHDAMYWYRQDPGQGLRLIYYSQIVNDFQKGDIAEGYSVSREKKESFPLTVTSAQKNPTAFYLCASSIVGLPGTEAFFGQGTRLTVV.

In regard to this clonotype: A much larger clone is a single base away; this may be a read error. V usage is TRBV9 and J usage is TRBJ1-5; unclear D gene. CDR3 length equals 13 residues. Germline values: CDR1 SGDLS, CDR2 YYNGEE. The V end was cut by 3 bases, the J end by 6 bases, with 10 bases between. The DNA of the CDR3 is TGTGCCAGCAGCGCCGATGGGGTTCAGCCCCAGCATTTT. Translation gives CASSADGVQPQHF.